This T cell receptor beta chain was profiled in a study of CD8 T cells in ankylosing spondylitis. Study-wide results and limits: Ankylosing spondylitis blood appeared to carry a characteristic TCR beta motif of several highly homologous variants. A number of the motif variants had already been described in reactive arthritis synovial fluid and blood.

The V end was cut by 1 base, the J end by 1 base, with 14 bases between. The germline CDR1 and CDR2 sequences are GTSNPN and SVGIG (reference sequence). The CDR3 runs 15 residues. This clonotype has just a few counts. Its specificity is unknown. It was by quantitative 5'-RACE with molecular barcodes that TCR beta libraries were made. Using its own MiXCR run on the 5' RACE reads, TCRdb lists one record per CDR3 protein. The sample has a few hundred thousand distinct CDR3 sequences, 6.5% to 10% seen once. This chain uses TRBV30 with TRBJ2-7, with D hard to call. Material: blood, either unsorted or a sorted T cell fraction (not recorded which). The source is a male donor with ankylosing spondylitis. The CDR3 protein is CAWSEKYLESYEQYF. DNA of the CDR3: TGTGCCTGGAGTGAAAAATACCTAGAATCCTACGAGCAGTACTTC.